Shown below are 23 T cell receptor beta chains from a single sample sequenced in a study of blood T cells in healthy people across ages. A J-beta primer mix and a sample-barcoded 5' primer were used in a second PCR of roughly 6 to 12 cycles. TCRdb analysed the 5' RACE reads with MiXCR anew, one entry per CDR3 protein. The repertoire includes 500,000 to 650,000 distinct CDR3 sequences, over 25% of them detected once, and under 4.5% sits in the top ten. These data were also reused for a study on T cells of mothers and their children.

Material: blood. All receptors come from a boy younger than 10 in good health.

The chain combines TRBV2 with TRBJ2-7, with D tentatively TRBD1 (6 bases). V was shortened by 0 bases and J by 2 bases, with 11 bases between the two germline ends. There are 15 residues in the CDR3. Per germline, CDR1 SNHLY and CDR2 FYNNEI. CDR3 DNA: TGTGCCAGCAGTGAAGCACAGGGTTATCCCTACGAGCAGTACTTC. Its translation is CASSEAQGYPYEQYF.

As to this clonotype: Mismatch with germline at one junction end may stem from a read error. J is TRBJ1-4 and V is TRBV12-5; D is unclear. The germline V gene has CDR1 LGHNT and CDR2 FRNRAP. This CDR3 is 12 amino acids long. The CDR3 reads CASGLANEKLFF. The CDR3 DNA reads TGTGCTAGTGGTTTAGCGAATGAGAAACTGTTTTTT.

V is TRBV7-2 and J is TRBJ2-2; D gene uncertain. The CDR3 has 15 residues. CDR1 SGHTA and CDR2 FQGNSA come from the germline V gene. Trimming removed 5 bases at V and 1 base at J, with 11 bases between. CDR3 nucleotides: TGTGCCAGCAGCCTCCTGTTATGGAACACCGGGGAGCTGTTTTTT. Translated: CASSLLLWNTGELFF.

This chain connects TRBV7-9 to TRBJ1-3; 7 bases are a match to TRBD1. Trimming took 3 bases from V and 2 from J; bases not matched to a gene: 7. The CDR3 has 16 amino acids. Germline values: CDR1 SEHNR, CDR2 FQNEAQ (reference sequence). The CDR3 loop reads CASSFYRGQTGNTIYF. CDR3 bases: TGTGCCAGCAGCTTTTACAGGGGACAAACTGGAAACACCATATATTTT.

This clonotype was observed a few times. The chain employs TRBV28 and TRBJ1-4, with 10 nucleotides matching TRBD1. Germline values: CDR1 MDHEN, CDR2 SYDVKM. V trimming: 3 bases; J trimming: 5 bases; junction bases outside the gene matches: 6. There are 16 residues in the CDR3. The CDR3 is CASSFSRTGGNEKLFF. CDR3 in DNA: TGTGCCAGCAGTTTTTCCCGGACAGGGGGGAATGAAAAACTGTTTTTT.

This clonotype was observed a handful of times. The chain combines TRBV3-1 with TRBJ2-5; 9 nucleotides match TRBD2. With 11 bases clipped from V and 5 bases from J, the junction kept 3 bases outside the gene matches. The CDR3 contains 11 residues. Germline CDR1 and CDR2: LGHDT and YNNKEL (reference sequence). CDR3 DNA sequence: TGTGCCGCTAGCGGGGTGGAGACCCAGTACTTC. Translation gives CAASGVETQYF.

The chain links TRBV9 to TRBJ2-1; 14 nucleotides agree with TRBD2. The CDR3 has 15 amino acids. V lost 2 bases to trimming and J lost 10 bases; unmatched junction nucleotides: 5. Germline V gives CDR1 SGDLS, CDR2 YYNGEE. CDR3 protein: CASSVGLAGVEEQFF. The CDR3 DNA sequence: TGTGCCAGCAGCGTGGGACTAGCGGGAGTGGAGGAGCAGTTCTTC.

This clonotype has ten or more counts. The chain has TRBV5-1 and TRBJ2-5; 7 bases match TRBD1. The CDR3 contains 15 residues. Germline CDR1 and CDR2: SGHRS and YFSETQ. J gave up 5 bases and V 4 bases, and 11 bases lay outside the gene matches. CDR3 residues: CASSALGTAGETQYF. The CDR3 bases are TGCGCCAGCAGCGCGCTCGGGACAGCCGGTGAGACCCAGTACTTC.

This clonotype occurred a few times. The V and J genes are TRBV7-3 and TRBJ2-2, with 9 nucleotides matching TRBD2. The CDR3 sequence is 17 residues long. The germline V gene has CDR1 SGHTA and CDR2 FQGTGA. The V and J ends lost 0 bases and 4 bases, in that order; junction bases with no gene match: 6. This CDR3 reads CASSLTAGGAVTGELFF. In nucleotides, the CDR3 is TGTGCCAGCAGCTTAACGGCGGGGGGGGCGGTCACCGGGGAGCTGTTTTTT.

V usage is TRBV5-5 and J usage is TRBJ2-4; 7 nucleotides align to TRBD1. Germline loops: CDR1 SGHKS, CDR2 YYEKEE (reference sequence). Trimming cost V 3 bases and J 3 bases; bases outside gene matches: 3. CDR3 size: 14 residues. CDR3 nucleotides: TGTGCCAGCAGCTGGGGACAGAACAAAAACATTCAGTACTTC. Amino acid sequence: CASSWGQNKNIQYF.

CDR3 sequence (DNA): TGCGCCAGCAGCCAAGACATGGCAGGGCCCCGTTGGGGCGAGCAGTACTTC. Its protein is CASSQDMAGPRWGEQYF. V gene TRBV4-1 combines with J gene TRBJ2-7; the D gene is possibly TRBD1 (5 bases). V was pared by 0 bases and J by 6 bases, with 21 bases between. Germline V CDR1 and CDR2: MGHRA, YSYEKL. This CDR3 contains 17 residues.

J is TRBJ2-5 and V is TRBV27; D may match TRBD1 or TRBD2 (5 bases each). CDR1 is MNHEY and CDR2 is SMNVEV in the germline V gene (reference sequence). This CDR3 comprises 13 residues. The germline V and J ends were trimmed by 3 bases and 4 bases, with 9 bases remaining between them. CDR3 protein: CASSFRGTETQYF. As DNA, the CDR3 is TGTGCCAGCAGTTTTAGAGGGACAGAGACCCAGTACTTC.

This clonotype was counted only a few times. The J gene is TRBJ2-5, the V gene TRBV5-1; 12 bases align to TRBD2. The V segment lost 4 bases and the J segment 11 bases; nucleotides outside the gene matches: 39. The CDR3 is made up of 24 amino acids. Germline-derived CDR1 and CDR2 are SGHRS and YFSETQ. The CDR3 is CASSESVPALPVLAGGPTGGEQYF. CDR3 coding DNA: TGCGCCAGCAGCGAATCCGTCCCAGCTTTACCCGTACTAGCGGGAGGTCCCACCGGTGGTGAGCAGTACTTC.

This chain links TRBV5-1 with TRBJ2-3; D is undetermined. Per germline, CDR1 SGHRS and CDR2 YFSETQ. The V end was cut by 6 bases, the J end by 6 bases, with 8 bases between. This CDR3 comprises 11 residues. In DNA, the CDR3 is TGCGCCAGCACGAGGTCCGATACGCAGTATTTT. Amino acids: CASTRSDTQYF.

V gene TRBV2 combines with J gene TRBJ2-1; the D is unclear. This CDR3 is 11 amino acids long. V shed 5 bases and J shed 6 bases, with 5 bases lying between them. Germline V lookup: CDR1 SNHLY, CDR2 FYNNEI. Here the CDR3 DNA reads TGTGCCAGCAGTACTTCCAATGAGCAGTTCTTC. Translated, it gives CASSTSNEQFF. Combining the CDR3 with reference TRBV2 and TRBJ2-1 gives the whole variable domain EPEVTQTPSHQVTQMGQEVILRCVPISNHLYFYWYRQILGQKVEFLVSFYNNEISEKSEIFDDQFSVERPDGSNFTLKIRSTKLEDSAMYFCASSTSNEQFFGPGTRLTVL.

The chain's CDR3 is CRRDHYGYTF. CDR3 DNA: TGCAGGCGCGACCACTATGGCTACACCTTC. The rearrangement uses TRBV20-1 and TRBJ1-2, with unresolved D. The CDR3 extends over 10 amino acids. Germline-derived CDR1 and CDR2 are DFQATT and SNEGSKA (reference sequence).

A few counts support this clonotype. This chain joins TRBV11-3 and TRBJ1-1; possible D gene TRBD1, 5 bases. Germline V gives CDR1 SGHNT, CDR2 YENEEA. V lost 2 bases, J lost 4 bases, and 8 bases lay in between. The CDR3 length is 13 residues. The CDR3 reads CASSLSRVTEAFF. CDR3 DNA: TGTGCCAGCAGCTTATCCAGGGTCACTGAAGCTTTCTTT.

V is TRBV2 and J is TRBJ2-1; D may be TRBD1 (5 bases). Trimming cost V 2 bases and J 0 bases, with 20 bases left between them. Germline assignment: CDR1 SNHLY and CDR2 FYNNEI. This CDR3 has 19 residues. Written as DNA, the CDR3 is TGTGCCAGCAGTGAATTAAATTTGGACATCGAAAGCTCCTACAATGAGCAGTTCTTC. Amino acids: CASSELNLDIESSYNEQFF.

The chain recombines TRBV12-3 or TRBV12-4 with TRBJ2-5, with D possibly being TRBD2 (6 bases). The J call may not be correct, given that the DNA end is closer to TRBJ2-7. This CDR3 has 14 residues. CDR3 sequence (DNA): TGTGCCAGCAGTTTCGGGGGTAAGGCCTACGAGCAGTACTTC. It specifies CASSFGGKAYEQYF.

The table lists this clonotype with many counts. This chain uses TRBV6-5 with TRBJ2-7; the match to TRBD1 covers 10 bases. The CDR3 spans 14 residues. The germline gives CDR1 MNHEY, CDR2 SVGAGI. After removal of 6 bases from V and 2 bases from J, the junction contained 4 bases not matched to a gene. In nucleotides, the CDR3 is TGTGCCAGCAGCGCCGGGACAGGGGCCTACGAGCAGTACTTC. It is translated as CASSAGTGAYEQYF.

J is TRBJ2-5 and V is TRBV14; TRBD2 might be the D (5 bases). Trimming took off 1 base at V and 0 bases at J, with 15 bases between the two ends. This CDR3 is 17 amino acids long. The germline V gene has CDR1 SGHDN and CDR2 FVKESK. In nucleotides, the CDR3 is TGTGCCAGCAGCCAAGGGGGAGCAGCGTTTTACCAAGAGACCCAGTACTTC. Encoded protein: CASSQGGAAFYQETQYF.

The chain recombines TRBV28 with TRBJ1-1; D is unclear. CDR3 size: 13 residues. V dropped 8 bases and J dropped 0 bases, with 10 bases sitting between them. CDR1 is MDHEN, CDR2 SYDVKM, per germline. This CDR3 is CASARVLNTEAFF. CDR3 sequence (DNA): TGTGCCAGCGCCCGAGTGCTGAACACTGAAGCTTTCTTT.

This sequence joins TRBV3-1 and TRBJ2-6; the D gene is possibly TRBD2 (5 bases). The CDR3 totals 19 residues. The V and J ends lost 0 bases and 1 base respectively, with 16 bases between them. Germline V gene lookup returns CDR1 LGHDT and CDR2 YNNKEL (reference sequence). The CDR3 protein is CASSQEGDSRRSGANVLTF. The CDR3 region has the DNA TGTGCCAGCAGCCAAGAAGGTGACTCCCGGAGGTCTGGGGCCAACGTCCTGACTTTC.